The 6 T cell receptor beta chains below come from one sample, sequenced in a study of blood T cell repertoires in COVID-19. Repertoires were generated with immunoSEQ multiplex PCR, while TCRdb's copy carries only in-frame clones and drops some. The sample records 250,000 to 350,000 clones, around 81% being singletons. The sequenced sample was peripheral blood. The source is a woman in her forties or fifties with active or convalescent COVID-19.

This chain connects TRBV19 to TRBJ2-1, with unresolved D. Per germline, CDR1 LNHDA and CDR2 SQIVND (reference sequence). CDR3 length equals 8 residues. Trimming took off 7 bases at V and 13 bases at J, with 5 bases between the two ends. CDR3 residues: CASNYQFF. The CDR3 DNA follows: TGTGCCAGTAATTATCAGTTCTTC.

The rearrangement uses TRBV5-1 and TRBJ2-7, with TRBD2 matching over 10 bases. The CDR3 totals 15 residues. Germline V gives CDR1 SGHRS, CDR2 YFSETQ. With V trimmed by 0 bases and J by 2 bases, 2 bases remained unmatched. In nucleotides, the CDR3 is TGCGCCAGCAGCTTGGGGACTAGCGGTCCCTACGAGCAGTACTTC. Translating it yields CASSLGTSGPYEQYF. The entire variable domain, with the rest obtained from reference TRBV5-1 and TRBJ2-7, is as follows: KAGVTQTPRYLIKTRGQQVTLSCSPISGHRSVSWYQQTPGQGLQFLFEYFSETQRNKGNFPGRFSGRQFSNSRSEMNVSTLELGDSALYLCASSLGTSGPYEQYFGPGTRLTVT.

The V gene is TRBV18, the J gene TRBJ2-7, with D tentatively TRBD1 (6 bases). The CDR3 has 14 amino acids. Deletions cut 5 bases from V and 3 bases from J, with 14 bases between. Per the germline V gene, CDR1 is KGHSH and CDR2 is LQKENI. The CDR3 loop is CASSASGTNYEQYF. In DNA form, the CDR3 reads TGTGCCAGCTCAGCATCCGGGACAAACTACGAGCAGTACTTC.

J is TRBJ1-4 and V is TRBV15; 7 bases map to TRBD1. Germline CDR1 LNHNV, CDR2 YYDKDF (reference sequence). The CDR3 length is 15 residues. The junction had 4 bases not matched to a gene; V was cut back by 3 bases and J by 3 bases. The CDR3: CATSSTGASNEKLFF. CDR3 bases: TGTGCCACCAGCAGCACAGGGGCCTCTAATGAAAAACTGTTTTTT.

There are a few counts of this clone. The chain carries TRBV28 and TRBJ1-6; the D is unclear. This CDR3 has 14 amino acids. With 2 bases removed from V and 5 bases from J, the gap between germline ends came to 7 bases. Germline V gene lookup returns CDR1 MDHEN and CDR2 SYDVKM. The CDR3 reads CASSLTGNNSPLHF. In nucleotides, the CDR3 is TGTGCCAGCAGTTTAACGGGGAATAATTCACCCCTCCACTTT.

The V and J genes are TRBV10-3 and TRBJ1-1; perhaps TRBD1 as D (6 bases). Germline V gene lookup returns CDR1 ENHRY and CDR2 SYGVKD. Between the trimmed V and J ends, which lost 6 bases and 0 bases, there was a span of 8 bases. The CDR3 runs to 13 residues. The CDR3 reads CAIRQGMNTEAFF. The CDR3 coding sequence is TGTGCCATCAGACAGGGAATGAACACTGAAGCTTTCTTT.